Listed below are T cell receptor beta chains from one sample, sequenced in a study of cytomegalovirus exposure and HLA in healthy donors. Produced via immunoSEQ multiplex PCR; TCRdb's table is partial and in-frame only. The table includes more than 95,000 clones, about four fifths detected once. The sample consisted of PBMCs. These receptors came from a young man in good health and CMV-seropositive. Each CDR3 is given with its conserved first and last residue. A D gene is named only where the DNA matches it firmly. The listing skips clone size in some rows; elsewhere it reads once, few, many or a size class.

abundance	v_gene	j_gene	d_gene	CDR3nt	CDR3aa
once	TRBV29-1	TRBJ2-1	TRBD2	TGCAGCGTTGAGCTAGGACTAGCGGGGGCTGGCAATGAGCAGTTCTTC	CSVELGLAGAGNEQFF
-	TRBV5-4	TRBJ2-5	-	TGTGCCAGCAGCTTCAGGCGAGGGGAGACCCAGTACTTC	CASSFRRGETQYF
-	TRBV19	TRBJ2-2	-	TGTGCCAGCCATATTTTGCCGGGGGTGACCGGGGAGCTGTTTTTT	CASHILPGVTGELFF
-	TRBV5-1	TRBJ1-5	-	TGCGCCAGCAGCTTGGAGGCAGGGAGGGATCAGCCCCAGCATTTT	CASSLEAGRDQPQHF
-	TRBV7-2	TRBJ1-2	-	TGTGCCAGCAGCCCACTTACCTCCGCCAGGGCCCTATATGGCTACACCTTC	CASSPLTSARALYGYTF
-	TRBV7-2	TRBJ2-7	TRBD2	TGTGCCAGCAGCTTCCTTAGTGGGAGGGCCTACGAGCAGTACTTC	CASSFLSGRAYEQYF
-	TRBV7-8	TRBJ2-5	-	TGTGCCAGCAGCCTAGACTCCCGGGAGACCCAGTACTTC	CASSLDSRETQYF
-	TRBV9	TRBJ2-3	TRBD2	TGTGCCAGCAGCGACTGGACTAGAGGAAATACGCAGTATTTT	CASSDWTRGNTQYF
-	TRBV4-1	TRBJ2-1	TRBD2	TGCGCCAGCAGCCAAGCAATGATTAGCGGGAGACGGAATGAGCAGTTCTTC	CASSQAMISGRRNEQFF
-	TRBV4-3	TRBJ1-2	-	TGCGCCAGCAGCCGTGCGGGGAGCCCCGGCTATGGCTACACCTTC	CASSRAGSPGYGYTF
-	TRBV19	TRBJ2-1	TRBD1	TGTGCCAGTAGTATAACCGGGACAGGCACATACAATGAGCAGTTCTTC	CASSITGTGTYNEQFF
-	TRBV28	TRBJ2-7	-	TGTGCCAGCAGTTACCCCCCGAGAGGGTTCCCCGCCGAGCAGTACTTC	CASSYPPRGFPAEQYF
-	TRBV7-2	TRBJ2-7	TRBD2	TGTGCCAGCAGCTTTCGTTGGACTAGCGGTAACGAGCAGTACTTC	CASSFRWTSGNEQYF
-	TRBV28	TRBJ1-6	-	TGTGCCAGCAGTTTATGGGGCAGGGGATCCCTCCACTTT	CASSLWGRGSLHF
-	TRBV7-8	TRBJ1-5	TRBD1	TGTGCCAGCAGCTCGGGACAGTTTTGGCCCCAGCATTTT	CASSSGQFWPQHF
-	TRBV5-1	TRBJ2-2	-	TGCGCCAGCAGCTTACGATCTGCAGGGGACACCGGGGAGCTGTTTTTT	CASSLRSAGDTGELFF
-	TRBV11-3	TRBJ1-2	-	TGTGCCAGCAGCTTGGCAAATTATGGCTACACCTTC	CASSLANYGYTF
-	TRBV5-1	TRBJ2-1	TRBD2	TGCGCCAGCAGCTCCAGCCAAAGCGGGGGCGACTACAATGAGCAGTTCTTC	CASSSSQSGGDYNEQFF
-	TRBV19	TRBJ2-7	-	TGTGCCAGTAGTATAGTTGGGGGGACCTCCTACGAGCAGTACTTC	CASSIVGGTSYEQYF
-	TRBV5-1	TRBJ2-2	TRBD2	TGCGCCAGCAGCTTGTACCAGACTAGCGGTAACACCGGGGAGCTGTTTTTT	CASSLYQTSGNTGELFF
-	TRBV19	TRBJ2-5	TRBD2	TGTGCCAGTAGTGTACTAGCGGGGGGGCATAGAGAGACCCAGTACTTC	CASSVLAGGHRETQYF
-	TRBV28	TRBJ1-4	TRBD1	TGTGCCAGCAGTTTCCAGGGGGCGGGCGAAAAACTGTTTTTT	CASSFQGAGEKLFF